This TCR beta chain was captured by sequencing in a study of CXCR3-negative and CXCR3-positive naive CD8 T cells. Every CD8+ T cell subset underwent triplicate sorting at around 300,000 cells apiece. 5' RACE with UMI labels generated the TRB cDNA libraries. Each CDR3 protein gets one entry in TCRdb, which reprocessed the 5' RACE reads and gives no DNA. The sample table includes 56,000 or so distinct CDR3 sequences. As for this clonotype: Its antigen is currently unknown.

Study-level results: Because surface CD5 did not distinguish the naive subsets, TCR strength was inferred from TRB CDR3 properties. Diversity in memory CD8+ cells fell much lower than the comparably high levels seen in both naive subsets. Comparison of naive CXCR3-negative and CXCR3-positive cells revealed similar TRBV-TRBJ usage, while memory cells differed.

Germline-derived CDR1 and CDR2 are DFQATT and SNEGSKA (reference sequence). The CDR3 length is 16 residues. The origin of this receptor is a human donor in good health. Some clones in this sample may be carry-over from other donors' samples. The chain has TRBV20-1 and TRBJ1-6. Sequenced material: memory CD8+ T cells from blood. CDR3: CSARDLGSSYNSPLHF.